The 18 T cell receptor beta chains below all came from one sample that was sequenced in a study of CD8 T cell repertoires and HIV-1 epitope variants. The assay was immunoSEQ multiplex PCR, and TCRdb's table has in-frame clones only and misses some. The sample lists 90,000 or so clones, roughly 80% occurring once. The specimen was uncultured baseline CD8+ T cells from peripheral blood mononuclear cells (PBMCs). These receptors all stem from a male donor with HIV.

Of note for this clone: Germline and junction disagree at one end, which may indicate a read error. V is TRBV30 and J is TRBJ1-6; TRBD1 might be the D (6 bases). This CDR3 has 12 amino acids. Germline assignment: CDR1 GTSNPN and CDR2 SVGIG (reference sequence). This chain's CDR3 is CAWRGAHWTLHF. The CDR3 DNA reads as TGTGCTTGGAGGGGGGCGCATTGGACCCTCCACTTT. Full variable domain (outside the CDR3, taken from reference TRBV30 and TRBJ1-6): SQTIHQWPATLVQPVGSPLSLECTVEGTSNPNLYWYRQAAGRGLQLLFYSVGIGQISSEVPQNLSASRPQDRQFILSSKKLLLSDSGFYLCAWRGAHWTLHFGNGTRLTVT.

The genes are TRBV4-3 and TRBJ1-2; TRBD1 aligns across 7 bases. J was trimmed by 4 bases and V by 2 bases; bases with no gene match: 10. The CDR3 extends over 16 amino acids. Looked up from germline, CDR1 is LGHNA and CDR2 is YSLEER. The CDR3 nucleotides are TGCGCCAGCAGCCAAAGTGTAGGACAGGCTCCCTATGGCTACACCTTC. Translated, it gives CASSQSVGQAPYGYTF.

This rearrangement joins TRBV29-1 to TRBJ2-3, with a possible D match to TRBD1 (7 bases). Germline V gives CDR1 SQVTM, CDR2 ANQGSEA. The CDR3 extends over 14 amino acids. The V gene lost 7 bases and the J gene lost 5 bases, with 19 bases spanning the gap. CDR3 region: CSAFGGGSRDTQYF. Written as DNA, the CDR3 is TGCAGCGCGTTTGGAGGGGGCTCGAGAGATACGCAGTATTTT.

CDR3 sequence: CASSELSRQGDEAFF. CDR3 DNA: TGTGCCAGCAGTGAATTATCTCGGCAGGGCGATGAAGCTTTCTTT. The V gene is TRBV25-1, the J gene TRBJ1-1, with a tentative D call TRBD1 (5 bases). Per germline, CDR1 MGHDK and CDR2 SYGVNS. The CDR3 is made up of 15 amino acids. Trimming took 1 base from V and 7 from J, leaving 16 bases between them.

The chain is built from TRBV6-1 and TRBJ1-6; weak D call: TRBD1 (5 bases). The germline gives CDR1 MNHNS, CDR2 SASEGT. The V end lost 9 bases, the J end lost 2 bases, and 11 bases lay between the germline ends. The CDR3 length is 14 residues. CDR3 residues: CASIEGPYNSPLHF. The DNA for the CDR3 is TGTGCCAGTATAGAGGGACCCTATAATTCACCCCTCCACTTT.

V usage is TRBV10-3 and J usage is TRBJ2-3; tentative D call: TRBD1 (6 bases). The V and J ends lost 4 bases and 0 bases respectively, with 11 bases between them. The CDR3 length is 15 residues. Germline V gene data show CDR1 as ENHRY and CDR2 as SYGVKD. In nucleotides, the CDR3 is TGTGCCATCAGTGTTTTGACAGGTAGCACAGATACGCAGTATTTT. This translates into CAISVLTGSTDTQYF.

J is TRBJ2-1 and V is TRBV30, with 9 positions matching TRBD2. CDR3 length: 15 residues. Germline V lookup: CDR1 GTSNPN, CDR2 SVGIG (reference sequence). J gave up 8 bases and V 0 bases, and 8 bases lay outside the gene matches. CDR3 amino acids: CAWSVRSGGFDEQFF. Here the CDR3 DNA reads TGTGCCTGGAGTGTAAGGAGCGGGGGGTTTGATGAGCAGTTCTTC.

V gene TRBV18 combines with J gene TRBJ2-7; a possible D gene is TRBD2 (6 bases). Germline CDR1 is KGHSH and CDR2 is LQKENI. The V and J ends lost 5 bases and 3 bases respectively, with 14 bases between them. The CDR3 has 14 residues. CDR3 residues: CASSSAGGDYEQYF. The DNA for the CDR3 is TGTGCCAGCTCATCCGCCGGAGGGGACTACGAGCAGTACTTC.

The V and J genes are TRBV19 and TRBJ1-5, with 9 bases lining up with TRBD1. The germline V gene encodes CDR1 LNHDA and CDR2 SQIVND (reference sequence). The CDR3 covers 15 residues. After removal of 5 bases from V and 1 base from J, the junction contained 3 bases not matched to a gene. The CDR3, as DNA: TGTGCCAGTAGTCTGACAGGGGGGAGCAATCAGCCCCAGCATTTT. Its protein is CASSLTGGSNQPQHF.

The chain is built from TRBV6-5 and TRBJ2-5; D not certain. The V gene's germline CDR1 is MNHEY and CDR2 SVGAGI. V was trimmed by 4 bases and J by 2 bases, leaving 8 bases between them. This CDR3 region has 13 residues. The CDR3 region is CASSLNIQETQYF. Written as DNA, the CDR3 is TGTGCCAGCAGTTTGAACATTCAAGAGACCCAGTACTTC.

CDR3 in amino acids: CATGLAGLNSYNEQFF. The DNA of the CDR3 is TGTGCCACGGGACTAGCGGGGCTCAACTCCTACAATGAGCAGTTCTTC. The chain combines TRBV28 with TRBJ2-1; 13 bases map to TRBD2. CDR3 length equals 16 residues. Germline lookup yields CDR1 MDHEN and CDR2 SYDVKM. V shed 10 bases, J shed 0 bases, and the junction held 6 bases outside the gene matches. The full variable domain, rest sourced from reference TRBV28 and TRBJ2-1, is DVKVTQSSRYLVKRTGEKVFLECVQDMDHENMFWYRQDPGLGLRLIYFSYDVKMKEKGDIPEGYSVSREKKERFSLILESASTNQTSMYLCATGLAGLNSYNEQFFGPGTRLTVL.

The sample holds one count of this clone. The rearrangement joins TRBV6-6 to TRBJ1-2; possible D gene TRBD1, 6 bases. The CDR3 spans 14 residues. Germline assignment: CDR1 MNHNY and CDR2 SVGAGI (reference sequence). V lost 0 bases, J lost 8 bases, and 13 bases lay in between. The CDR3 protein is CASSYSGALEGYTF. CDR3 DNA sequence: TGTGCCAGCAGTTACTCGGGGGCCCTGGAGGGCTACACCTTC.

The V gene is TRBV9, the J gene TRBJ2-1; 8 positions agree with TRBD1. This CDR3 spans 14 amino acids. V lost 4 bases to trimming and J lost 7 bases; unmatched junction nucleotides: 7. Looked up from germline, CDR1 is SGDLS and CDR2 is YYNGEE. The CDR3 nucleotides read TGTGCCAGCAGCTCCGGGACAGGAGGTAATGAGCAGTTCTTC. Translated: CASSSGTGGNEQFF. The whole variable domain, filled in from reference TRBV9 and TRBJ2-1, reads DSGVTQTPKHLITATGQRVTLRCSPRSGDLSVYWYQQSLDQGLQFLIQYYNGEERAKGNILERFSAQQFPDLHSELNLSSLELGDSALYFCASSSGTGGNEQFFGPGTRLTVL.

The chain combines TRBV2 with TRBJ2-3; 9 positions agree with TRBD1. The CDR3 extends over 15 amino acids. V gave up 6 bases and J gave up 0 bases; unmatched junction bases: 4. The germline gives CDR1 SNHLY, CDR2 FYNNEI. The CDR3 region has the DNA TGTGCCAGCAGGGACAGGGGTCGTAGCACAGATACGCAGTATTTT. It specifies CASRDRGRSTDTQYF.

There are a few counts of this clone. V gene TRBV7-3 combines with J gene TRBJ2-2; the D is unclear. Germline V lookup: CDR1 SGHTA, CDR2 FQGTGA. This CDR3 is built from 12 residues. Trimming stripped 4 bases from V and 7 bases from J, with 7 bases between. CDR3 region: CASSSTGGELFF. In DNA form, the CDR3 reads TGTGCCAGCAGCTCGACGGGCGGGGAGCTGTTTTTT.

The rearrangement links TRBV7-2 to TRBJ1-4; 8 bases fit TRBD1. The CDR3 length is 16 residues. The junction had 8 bases not matched to a gene; V was cut back by 0 bases and J by 8 bases. Germline CDR1 SGHTA, CDR2 FQGNSA. CDR3 amino acids: CASSLARTGSGEKLFF. CDR3 nucleotides: TGTGCCAGCAGCTTAGCTCGGACAGGGAGTGGGGAAAAACTGTTTTTT.

The rearrangement links TRBV4-3 to TRBJ1-1; TRBD1 might be the D (5 bases). The CDR3 totals 14 residues. Trimming shortened V by 0 bases and J by 2 bases, and 7 bases separated the two germline ends. Germline CDR1 is LGHNA and CDR2 is YSLEER. The CDR3 spells CASSQEDSNTEAFF. CDR3 coding DNA: TGCGCCAGCAGCCAAGAAGACAGTAACACTGAAGCTTTCTTT.

This sequence joins TRBV6-1 and TRBJ1-5; 7 bases align to TRBD1. The V gene's germline CDR1 is MNHNS and CDR2 SASEGT. CDR3 length: 16 amino acids. Trimming took 3 bases from V and 1 from J; bases not matched to a gene: 6. CDR3 amino acids: CASSDQGTVSNQPQHF. CDR3 nucleotide sequence: TGTGCCAGCAGTGATCAAGGGACAGTAAGCAATCAGCCCCAGCATTTT.